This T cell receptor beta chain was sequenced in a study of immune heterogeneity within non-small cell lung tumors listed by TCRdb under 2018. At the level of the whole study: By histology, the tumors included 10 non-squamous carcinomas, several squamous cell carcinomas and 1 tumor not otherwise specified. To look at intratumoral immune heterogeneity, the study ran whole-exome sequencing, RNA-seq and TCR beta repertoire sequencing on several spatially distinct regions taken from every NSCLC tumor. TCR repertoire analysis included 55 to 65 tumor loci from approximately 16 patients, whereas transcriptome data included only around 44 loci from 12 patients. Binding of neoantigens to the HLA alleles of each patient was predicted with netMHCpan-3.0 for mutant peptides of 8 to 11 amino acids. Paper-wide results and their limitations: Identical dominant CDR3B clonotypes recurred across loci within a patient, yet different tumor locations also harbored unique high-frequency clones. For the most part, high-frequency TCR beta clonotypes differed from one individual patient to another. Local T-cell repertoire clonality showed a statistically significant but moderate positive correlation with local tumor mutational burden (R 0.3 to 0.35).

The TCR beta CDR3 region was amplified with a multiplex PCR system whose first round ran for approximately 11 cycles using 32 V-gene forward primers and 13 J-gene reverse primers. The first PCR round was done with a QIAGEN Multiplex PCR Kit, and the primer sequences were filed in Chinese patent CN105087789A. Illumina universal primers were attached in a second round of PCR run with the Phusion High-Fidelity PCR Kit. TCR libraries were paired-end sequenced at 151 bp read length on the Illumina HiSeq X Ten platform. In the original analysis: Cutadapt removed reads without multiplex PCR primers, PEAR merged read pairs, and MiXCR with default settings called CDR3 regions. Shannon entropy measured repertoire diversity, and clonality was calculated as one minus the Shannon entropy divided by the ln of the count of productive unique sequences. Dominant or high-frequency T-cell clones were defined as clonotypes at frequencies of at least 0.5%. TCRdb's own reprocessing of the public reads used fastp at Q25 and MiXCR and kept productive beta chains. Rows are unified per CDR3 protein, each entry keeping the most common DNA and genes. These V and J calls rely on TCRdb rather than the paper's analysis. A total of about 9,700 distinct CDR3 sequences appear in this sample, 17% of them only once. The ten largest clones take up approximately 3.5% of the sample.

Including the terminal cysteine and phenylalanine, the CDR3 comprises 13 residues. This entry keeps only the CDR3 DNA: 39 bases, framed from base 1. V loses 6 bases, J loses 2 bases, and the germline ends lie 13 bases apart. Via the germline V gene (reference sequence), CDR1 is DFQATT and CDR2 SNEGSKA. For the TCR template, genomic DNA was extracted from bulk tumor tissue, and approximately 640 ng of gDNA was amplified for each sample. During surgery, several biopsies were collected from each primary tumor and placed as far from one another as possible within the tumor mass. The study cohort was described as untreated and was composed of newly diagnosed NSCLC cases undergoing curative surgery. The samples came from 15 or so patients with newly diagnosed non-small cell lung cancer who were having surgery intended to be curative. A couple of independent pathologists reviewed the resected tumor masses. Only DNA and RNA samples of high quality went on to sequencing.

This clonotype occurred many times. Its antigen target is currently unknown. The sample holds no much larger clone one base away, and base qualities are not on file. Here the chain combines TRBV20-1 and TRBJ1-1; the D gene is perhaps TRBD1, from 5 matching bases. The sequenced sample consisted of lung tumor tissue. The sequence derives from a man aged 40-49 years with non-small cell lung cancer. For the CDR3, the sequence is CSATSTANTEAFF. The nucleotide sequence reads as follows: TGCAGTGCGACCTCGACAGCAAACACTGAAGCTTTCTTT.